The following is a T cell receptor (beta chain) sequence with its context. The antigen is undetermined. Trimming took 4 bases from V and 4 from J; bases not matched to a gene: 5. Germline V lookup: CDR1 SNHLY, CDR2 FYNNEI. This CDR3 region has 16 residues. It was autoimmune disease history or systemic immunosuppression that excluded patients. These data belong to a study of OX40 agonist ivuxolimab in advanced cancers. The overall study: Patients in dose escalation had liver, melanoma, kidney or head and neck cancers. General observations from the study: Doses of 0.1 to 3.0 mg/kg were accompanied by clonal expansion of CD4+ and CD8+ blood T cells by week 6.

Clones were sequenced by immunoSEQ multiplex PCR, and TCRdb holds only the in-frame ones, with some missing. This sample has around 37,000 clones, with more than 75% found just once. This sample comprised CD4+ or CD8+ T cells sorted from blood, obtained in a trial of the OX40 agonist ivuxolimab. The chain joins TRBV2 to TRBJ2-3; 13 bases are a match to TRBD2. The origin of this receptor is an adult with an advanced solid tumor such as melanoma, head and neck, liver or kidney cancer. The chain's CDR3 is CASSVGLAGEADTQYF. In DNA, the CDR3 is TGTGCCAGCAGTGTAGGACTAGCGGGAGAAGCAGATACGCAGTATTTT. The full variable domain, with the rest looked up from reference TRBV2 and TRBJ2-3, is EPEVTQTPSHQVTQMGQEVILRCVPISNHLYFYWYRQILGQKVEFLVSFYNNEISEKSEIFDDQFSVERPDGSNFTLKIRSTKLEDSAMYFCASSVGLAGEADTQYFGPGTRLTVL.